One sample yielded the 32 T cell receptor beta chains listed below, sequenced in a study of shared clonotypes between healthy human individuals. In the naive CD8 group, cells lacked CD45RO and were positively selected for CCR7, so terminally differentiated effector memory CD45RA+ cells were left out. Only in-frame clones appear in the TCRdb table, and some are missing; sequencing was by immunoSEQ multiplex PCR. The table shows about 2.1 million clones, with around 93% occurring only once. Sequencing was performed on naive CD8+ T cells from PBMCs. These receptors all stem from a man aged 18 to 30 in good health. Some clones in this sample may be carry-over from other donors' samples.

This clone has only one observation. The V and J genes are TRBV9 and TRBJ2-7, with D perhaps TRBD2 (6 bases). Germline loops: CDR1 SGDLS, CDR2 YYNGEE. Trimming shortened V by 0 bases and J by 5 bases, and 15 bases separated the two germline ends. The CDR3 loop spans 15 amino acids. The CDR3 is CASSVGGGVRHEQYF. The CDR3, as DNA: TGTGCCAGCAGCGTAGGAGGAGGGGTCCGACACGAGCAGTACTTC.

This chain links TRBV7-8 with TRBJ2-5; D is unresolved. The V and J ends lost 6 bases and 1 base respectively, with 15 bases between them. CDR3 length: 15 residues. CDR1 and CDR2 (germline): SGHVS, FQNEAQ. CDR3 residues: CASSIYRQAQETQYF. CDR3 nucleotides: TGTGCCAGCAGTATTTATCGGCAGGCCCAAGAGACCCAGTACTTC.

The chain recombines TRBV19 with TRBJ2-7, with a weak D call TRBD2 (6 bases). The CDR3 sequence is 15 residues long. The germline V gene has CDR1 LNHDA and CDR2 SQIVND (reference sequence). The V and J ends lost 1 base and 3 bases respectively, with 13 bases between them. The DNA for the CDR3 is TGTGCCAGTAGTATAGCGGCGGGGCACCTCTACGAGCAGTACTTC. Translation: CASSIAAGHLYEQYF.

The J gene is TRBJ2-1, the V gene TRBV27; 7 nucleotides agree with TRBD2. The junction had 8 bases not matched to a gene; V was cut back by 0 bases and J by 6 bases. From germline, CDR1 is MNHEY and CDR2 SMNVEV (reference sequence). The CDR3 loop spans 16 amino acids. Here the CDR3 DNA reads TGTGCCAGCAGTTTATCGATGGGGCTAGCGGTCAATGAGCAGTTCTTC. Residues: CASSLSMGLAVNEQFF.

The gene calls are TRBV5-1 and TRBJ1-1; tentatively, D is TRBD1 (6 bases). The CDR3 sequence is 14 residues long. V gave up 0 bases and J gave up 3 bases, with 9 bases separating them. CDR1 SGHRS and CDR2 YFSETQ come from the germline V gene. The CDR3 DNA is TGCGCCAGCAGCTTGGCCGCAGGGGACACTGAAGCTTTCTTT. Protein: CASSLAAGDTEAFF.

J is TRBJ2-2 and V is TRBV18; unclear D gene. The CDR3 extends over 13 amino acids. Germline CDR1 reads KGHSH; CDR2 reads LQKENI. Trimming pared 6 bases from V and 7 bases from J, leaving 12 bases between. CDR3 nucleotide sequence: TGTGCCAGCTCCTATCCAAGAGACGGGGAGCTGTTTTTT. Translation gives CASSYPRDGELFF.

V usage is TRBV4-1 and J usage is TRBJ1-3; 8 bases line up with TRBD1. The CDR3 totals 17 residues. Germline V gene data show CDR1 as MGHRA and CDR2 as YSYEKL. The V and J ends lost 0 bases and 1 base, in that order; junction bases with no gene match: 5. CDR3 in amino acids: CASSQDPWTGSGNTIYF. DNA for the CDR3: TGCGCCAGCAGCCAAGATCCGTGGACAGGGTCTGGAAACACCATATATTTT.

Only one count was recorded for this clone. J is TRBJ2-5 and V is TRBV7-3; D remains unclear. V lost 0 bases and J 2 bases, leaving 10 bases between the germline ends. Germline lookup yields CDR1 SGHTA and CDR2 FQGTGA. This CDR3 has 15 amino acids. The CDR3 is CASSLTGSKQETQYF. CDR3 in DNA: TGTGCCAGCAGCTTAACCGGCAGCAAACAAGAGACCCAGTACTTC.

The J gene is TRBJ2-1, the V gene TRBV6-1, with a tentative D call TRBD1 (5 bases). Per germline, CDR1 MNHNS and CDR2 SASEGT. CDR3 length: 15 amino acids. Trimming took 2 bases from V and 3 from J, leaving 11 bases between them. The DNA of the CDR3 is TGTGCCAGCAGTGAATACTCCCAGGGCTACAATGAGCAGTTCTTC. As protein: CASSEYSQGYNEQFF.

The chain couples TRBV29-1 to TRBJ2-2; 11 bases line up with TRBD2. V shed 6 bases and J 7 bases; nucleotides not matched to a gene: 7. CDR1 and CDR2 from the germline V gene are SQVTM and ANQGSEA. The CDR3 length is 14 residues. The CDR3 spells CSVSGLAGGGELFF. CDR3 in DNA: TGCAGCGTGAGTGGCCTAGCGGGAGGCGGGGAGCTGTTTTTT.

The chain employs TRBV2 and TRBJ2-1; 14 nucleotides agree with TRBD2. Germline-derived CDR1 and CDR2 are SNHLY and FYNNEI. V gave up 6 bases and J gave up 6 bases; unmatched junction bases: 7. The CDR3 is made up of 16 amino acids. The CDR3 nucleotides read TGTGCCAGCAGCTCCGGGACTAGCGGGAGTGGCAATGAGCAGTTCTTC. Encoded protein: CASSSGTSGSGNEQFF.

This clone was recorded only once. The CDR3 DNA sequence: TGTGCCAGCAGTGAAGACAGGGGGTATAACTATGGCTACACCTTC. It translates to CASSEDRGYNYGYTF. The chain employs TRBV2 and TRBJ1-2; the match to TRBD1 covers 8 bases. The V segment lost 1 base and the J segment 1 base; nucleotides outside the gene matches: 2. CDR3 size: 15 residues. From germline, CDR1 is SNHLY and CDR2 FYNNEI.

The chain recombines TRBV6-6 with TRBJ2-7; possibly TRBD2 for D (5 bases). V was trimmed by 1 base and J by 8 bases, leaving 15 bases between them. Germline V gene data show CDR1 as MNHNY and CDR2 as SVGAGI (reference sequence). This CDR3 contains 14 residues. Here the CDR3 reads CASSYFDEGPKQYF. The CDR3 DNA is TGTGCCAGCAGTTACTTCGACGAGGGTCCGAAGCAGTACTTC.

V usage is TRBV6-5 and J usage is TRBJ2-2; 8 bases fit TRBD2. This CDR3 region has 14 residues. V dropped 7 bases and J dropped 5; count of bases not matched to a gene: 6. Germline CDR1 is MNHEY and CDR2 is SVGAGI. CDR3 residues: CASNPGLGTGELFF. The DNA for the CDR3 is TGTGCCAGCAACCCGGGACTAGGGACCGGGGAGCTGTTTTTT.

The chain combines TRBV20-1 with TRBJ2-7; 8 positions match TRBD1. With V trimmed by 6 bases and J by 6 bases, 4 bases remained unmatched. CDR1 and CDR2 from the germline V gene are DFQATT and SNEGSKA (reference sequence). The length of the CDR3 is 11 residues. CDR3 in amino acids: CSAPGQGEQYF. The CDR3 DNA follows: TGCAGTGCACCCGGACAGGGCGAGCAGTACTTC.

The CDR3 region is CASSFRDRGLIDYGYTF. The DNA of the CDR3 is TGTGCCAGTAGTTTCCGGGACAGGGGGCTTATAGACTATGGCTACACCTTC. This chain links TRBV19 with TRBJ1-2; TRBD1 aligns across 12 bases. This CDR3 is built from 17 residues. Per germline, CDR1 LNHDA and CDR2 SQIVND (reference sequence). The junction had 10 bases not matched to a gene; V was cut back by 5 bases and J by 3 bases.

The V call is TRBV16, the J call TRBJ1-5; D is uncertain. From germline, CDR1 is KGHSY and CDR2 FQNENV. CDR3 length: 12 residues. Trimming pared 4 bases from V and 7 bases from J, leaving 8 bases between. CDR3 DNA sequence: TGTGCCAGCAGCCCTCCCGACCAGCCCCAGCATTTT. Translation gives CASSPPDQPQHF.

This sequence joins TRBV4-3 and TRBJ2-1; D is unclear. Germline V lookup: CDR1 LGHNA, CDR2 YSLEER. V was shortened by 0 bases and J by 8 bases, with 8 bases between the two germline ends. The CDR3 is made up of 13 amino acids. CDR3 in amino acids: CASSQDGYYEQFF. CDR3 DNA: TGCGCCAGCAGCCAAGATGGTTACTATGAGCAGTTCTTC.

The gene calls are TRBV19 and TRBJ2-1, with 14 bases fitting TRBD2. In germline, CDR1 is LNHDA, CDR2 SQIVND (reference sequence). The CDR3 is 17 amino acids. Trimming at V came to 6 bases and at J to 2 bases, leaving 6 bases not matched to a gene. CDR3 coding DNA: TGTGCCAGTAGAGGGACTAGCGGGAGTGTCCCCTACAATGAGCAGTTCTTC. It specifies CASRGTSGSVPYNEQFF.

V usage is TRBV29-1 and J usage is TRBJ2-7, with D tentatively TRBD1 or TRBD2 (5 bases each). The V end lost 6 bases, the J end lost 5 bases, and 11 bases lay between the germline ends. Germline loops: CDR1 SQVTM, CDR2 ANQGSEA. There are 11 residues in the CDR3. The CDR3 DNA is TGCAGCGTCTCTGGGACGGACGAGCAGTACTTC. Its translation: CSVSGTDEQYF.

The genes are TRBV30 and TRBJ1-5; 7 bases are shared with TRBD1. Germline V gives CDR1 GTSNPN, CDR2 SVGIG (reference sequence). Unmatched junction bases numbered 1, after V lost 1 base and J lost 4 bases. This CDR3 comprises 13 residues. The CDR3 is CAWSGRGNQPQHF. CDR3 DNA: TGTGCCTGGAGTGGCAGGGGGAATCAGCCCCAGCATTTT.

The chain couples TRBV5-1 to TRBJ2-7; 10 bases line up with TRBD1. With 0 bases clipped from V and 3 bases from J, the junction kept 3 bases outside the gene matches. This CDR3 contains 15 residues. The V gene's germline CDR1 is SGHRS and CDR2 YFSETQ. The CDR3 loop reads CASSLEGTGVYEQYF. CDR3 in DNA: TGCGCCAGCAGCTTGGAAGGGACAGGGGTCTACGAGCAGTACTTC. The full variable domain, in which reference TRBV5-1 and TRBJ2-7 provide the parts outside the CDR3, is KAGVTQTPRYLIKTRGQQVTLSCSPISGHRSVSWYQQTPGQGLQFLFEYFSETQRNKGNFPGRFSGRQFSNSRSEMNVSTLELGDSALYLCASSLEGTGVYEQYFGPGTRLTVT.

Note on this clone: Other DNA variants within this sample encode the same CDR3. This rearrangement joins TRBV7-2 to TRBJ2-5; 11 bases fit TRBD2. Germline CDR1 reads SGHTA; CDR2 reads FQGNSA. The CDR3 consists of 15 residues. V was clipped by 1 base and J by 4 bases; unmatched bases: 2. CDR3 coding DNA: TGTGCCAGCAGCTTAGGACTAGCGGGAAGAGAGACCCAGTACTTC. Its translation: CASSLGLAGRETQYF.

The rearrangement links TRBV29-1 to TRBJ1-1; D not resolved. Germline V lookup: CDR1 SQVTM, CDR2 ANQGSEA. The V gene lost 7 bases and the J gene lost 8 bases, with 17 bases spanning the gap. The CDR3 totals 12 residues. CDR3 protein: CSARTFTEEAFF. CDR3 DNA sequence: TGCAGCGCACGGACCTTCACGGAGGAAGCTTTCTTT.

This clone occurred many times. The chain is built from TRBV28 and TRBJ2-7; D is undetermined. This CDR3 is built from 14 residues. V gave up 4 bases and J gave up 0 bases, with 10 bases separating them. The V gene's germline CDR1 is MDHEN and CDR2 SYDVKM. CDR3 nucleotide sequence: TGTGCCAGCAGTTCGAATTCAGACTCCTACGAGCAGTACTTC. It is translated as CASSSNSDSYEQYF.

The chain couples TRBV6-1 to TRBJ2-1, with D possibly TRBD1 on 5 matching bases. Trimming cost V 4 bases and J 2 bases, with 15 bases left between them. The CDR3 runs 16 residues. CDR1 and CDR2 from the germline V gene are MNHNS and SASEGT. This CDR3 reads CASSVPKGVTYNEQFF. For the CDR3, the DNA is TGTGCCAGCAGTGTCCCGAAAGGGGTAACCTACAATGAGCAGTTCTTC.

The CDR3: CASSARGGLAYEQYF. CDR3 sequence (DNA): TGTGCCAGCAGCGCGAGGGGGGGACTCGCCTACGAGCAGTACTTC. The chain uses TRBV9 and TRBJ2-7; the D gene is possibly TRBD2 (7 bases). The ends were cut back, 3 bases at V and 2 bases at J, with 15 bases in the middle. Germline assignment: CDR1 SGDLS and CDR2 YYNGEE. The CDR3 is 15 residues long.

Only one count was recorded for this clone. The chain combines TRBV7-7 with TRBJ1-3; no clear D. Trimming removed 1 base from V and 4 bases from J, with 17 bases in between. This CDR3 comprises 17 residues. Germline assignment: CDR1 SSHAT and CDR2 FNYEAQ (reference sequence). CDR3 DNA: TGTGCCAGCAGCTTAGGCCAGGACCGGTGGCCAGGAAACACCATATATTTT. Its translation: CASSLGQDRWPGNTIYF. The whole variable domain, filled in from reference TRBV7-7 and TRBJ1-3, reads GAGVSQSPRYKVTKRGQDVTLRCDPISSHATLYWYQQALGQGPEFLTYFNYEAQPDKSGLPSDRFSAERPEGSISTLTIQRTEQRDSAMYRCASSLGQDRWPGNTIYFGEGSWLTVV.

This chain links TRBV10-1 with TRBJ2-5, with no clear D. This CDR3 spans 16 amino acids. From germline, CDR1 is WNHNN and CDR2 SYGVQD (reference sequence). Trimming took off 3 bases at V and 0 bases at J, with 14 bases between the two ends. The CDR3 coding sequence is TGCGCCAGCAGTGACATCCTAGGTTGGAACCAAGAGACCCAGTACTTC. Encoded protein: CASSDILGWNQETQYF.

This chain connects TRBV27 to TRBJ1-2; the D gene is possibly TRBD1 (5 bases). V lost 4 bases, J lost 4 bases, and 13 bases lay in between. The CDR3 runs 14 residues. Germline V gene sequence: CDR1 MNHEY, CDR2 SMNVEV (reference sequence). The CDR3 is CASSSPGDRYGYTF. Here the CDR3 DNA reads TGTGCCAGCAGTTCGCCTGGGGACCGCTATGGCTACACCTTC.

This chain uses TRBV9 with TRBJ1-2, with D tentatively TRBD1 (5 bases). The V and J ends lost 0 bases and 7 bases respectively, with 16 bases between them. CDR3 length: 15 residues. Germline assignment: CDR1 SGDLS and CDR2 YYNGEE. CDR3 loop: CASSVGRGREGGYTF. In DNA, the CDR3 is TGTGCCAGCAGCGTAGGCCGGGGCCGGGAGGGTGGCTACACCTTC.

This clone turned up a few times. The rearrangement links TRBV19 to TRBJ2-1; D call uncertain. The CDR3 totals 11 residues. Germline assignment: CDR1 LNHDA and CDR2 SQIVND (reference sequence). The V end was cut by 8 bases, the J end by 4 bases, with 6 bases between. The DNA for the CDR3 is TGTGCCAGTGGCCCGTACAATGAGCAGTTCTTC. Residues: CASGPYNEQFF.